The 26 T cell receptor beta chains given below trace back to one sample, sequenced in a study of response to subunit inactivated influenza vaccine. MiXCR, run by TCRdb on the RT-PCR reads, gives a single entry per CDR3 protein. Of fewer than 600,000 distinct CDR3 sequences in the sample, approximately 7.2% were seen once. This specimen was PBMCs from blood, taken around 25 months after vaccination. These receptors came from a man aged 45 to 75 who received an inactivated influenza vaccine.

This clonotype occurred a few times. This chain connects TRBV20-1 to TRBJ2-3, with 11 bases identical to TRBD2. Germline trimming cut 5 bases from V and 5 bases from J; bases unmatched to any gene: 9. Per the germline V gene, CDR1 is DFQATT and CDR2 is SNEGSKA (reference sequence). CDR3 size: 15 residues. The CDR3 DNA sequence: TGCAGTGCTGTAAACGGACTAGCGGGTAGAGATACGCAGTATTTT. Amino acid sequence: CSAVNGLAGRDTQYF.

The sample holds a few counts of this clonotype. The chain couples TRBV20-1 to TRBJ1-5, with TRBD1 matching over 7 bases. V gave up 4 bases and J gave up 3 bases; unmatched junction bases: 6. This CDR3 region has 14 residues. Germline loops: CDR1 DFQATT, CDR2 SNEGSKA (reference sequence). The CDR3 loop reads CSATQGTVNQPQHF. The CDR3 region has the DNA TGCAGTGCTACCCAGGGGACAGTCAATCAGCCCCAGCATTTT.

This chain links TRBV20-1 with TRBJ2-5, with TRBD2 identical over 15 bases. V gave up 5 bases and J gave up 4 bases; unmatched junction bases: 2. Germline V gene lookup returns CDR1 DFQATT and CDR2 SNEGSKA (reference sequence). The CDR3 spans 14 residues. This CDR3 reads CSAGTSGGIETQYF. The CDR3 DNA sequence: TGCAGTGCTGGGACTAGCGGGGGGATAGAGACCCAGTACTTC.

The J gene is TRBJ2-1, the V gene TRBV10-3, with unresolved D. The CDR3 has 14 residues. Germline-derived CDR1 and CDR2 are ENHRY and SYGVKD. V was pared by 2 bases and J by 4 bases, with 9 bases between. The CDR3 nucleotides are TGTGCCATCAGTGAGACGGTGATGTACAATGAGCAGTTCTTC. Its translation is CAISETVMYNEQFF.

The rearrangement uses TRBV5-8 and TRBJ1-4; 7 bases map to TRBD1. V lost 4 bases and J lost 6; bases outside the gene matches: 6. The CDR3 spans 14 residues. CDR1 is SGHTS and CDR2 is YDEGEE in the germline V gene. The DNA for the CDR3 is TGTGCCAGCAGCGAGACAGGGTCGGATGAAAAACTGTTTTTT. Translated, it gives CASSETGSDEKLFF. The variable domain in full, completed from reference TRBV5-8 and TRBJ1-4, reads EAGVTQSPTHLIKTRGQQATLRCSPISGHTSVYWYQQALGLGLQFLLWYDEGEERNRGNFPPRFSGRQFPNYSSELNVNALELEDSALYLCASSETGSDEKLFFGSGTQLSVL.

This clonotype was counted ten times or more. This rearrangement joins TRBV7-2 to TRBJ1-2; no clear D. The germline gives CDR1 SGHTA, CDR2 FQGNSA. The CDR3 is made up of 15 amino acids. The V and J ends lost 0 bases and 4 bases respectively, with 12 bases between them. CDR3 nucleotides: TGTGCCAGCAGCTTAGCGTCGGGAGACCTCTATGGCTACACCTTC. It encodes CASSLASGDLYGYTF.

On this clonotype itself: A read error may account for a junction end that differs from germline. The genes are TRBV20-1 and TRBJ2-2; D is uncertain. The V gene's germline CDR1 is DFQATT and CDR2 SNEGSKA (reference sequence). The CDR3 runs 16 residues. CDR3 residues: CCARDIRESNTGELFF. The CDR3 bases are TGCTGTGCTAGAGATATTCGCGAGTCGAACACCGGGGAGCTGTTTTTT.

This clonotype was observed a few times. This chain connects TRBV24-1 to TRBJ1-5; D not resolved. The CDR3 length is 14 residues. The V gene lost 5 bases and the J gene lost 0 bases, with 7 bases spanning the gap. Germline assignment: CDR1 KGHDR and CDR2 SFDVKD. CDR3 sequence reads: CATSGGYSNQPQHF. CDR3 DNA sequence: TGTGCCACCAGTGGAGGATATAGCAATCAGCCCCAGCATTTT.

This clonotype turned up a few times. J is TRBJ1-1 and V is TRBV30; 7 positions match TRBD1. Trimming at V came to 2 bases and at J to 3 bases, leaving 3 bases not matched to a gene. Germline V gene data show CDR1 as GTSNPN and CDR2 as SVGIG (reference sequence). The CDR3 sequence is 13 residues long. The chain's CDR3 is CAWSTGVDTEAFF. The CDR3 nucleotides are TGTGCCTGGAGTACAGGGGTAGACACTGAAGCTTTCTTT.

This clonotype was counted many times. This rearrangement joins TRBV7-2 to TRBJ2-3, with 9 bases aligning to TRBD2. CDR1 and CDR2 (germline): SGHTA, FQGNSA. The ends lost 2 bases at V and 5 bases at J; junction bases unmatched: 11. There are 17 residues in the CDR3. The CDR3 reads CASSLSFRGREGDTQYF. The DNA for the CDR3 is TGTGCCAGCAGCTTATCATTTCGCGGGAGGGAGGGAGATACGCAGTATTTT.

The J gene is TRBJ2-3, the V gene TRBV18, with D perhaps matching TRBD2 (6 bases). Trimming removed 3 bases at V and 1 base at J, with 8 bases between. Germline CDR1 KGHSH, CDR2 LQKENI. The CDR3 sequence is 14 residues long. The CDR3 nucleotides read TGTGCCAGCTCACCGCGGGACCGCACAGATACGCAGTATTTT. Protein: CASSPRDRTDTQYF.

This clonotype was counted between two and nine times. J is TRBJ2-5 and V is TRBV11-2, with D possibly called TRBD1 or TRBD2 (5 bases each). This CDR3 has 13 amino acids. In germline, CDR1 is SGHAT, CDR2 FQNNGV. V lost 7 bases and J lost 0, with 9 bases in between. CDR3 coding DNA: TGTGCCAGCACGGGACCCTACCAAGAGACCCAGTACTTC. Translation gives CASTGPYQETQYF.

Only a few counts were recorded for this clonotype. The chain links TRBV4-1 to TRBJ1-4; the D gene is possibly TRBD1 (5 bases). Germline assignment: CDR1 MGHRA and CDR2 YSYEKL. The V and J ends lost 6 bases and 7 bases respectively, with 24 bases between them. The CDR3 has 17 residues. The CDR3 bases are TGCGCCAGCAGGGCGGGACGCCCCCTTTCTAGGGGTGAAAAACTGTTTTTT. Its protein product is CASRAGRPLSRGEKLFF.

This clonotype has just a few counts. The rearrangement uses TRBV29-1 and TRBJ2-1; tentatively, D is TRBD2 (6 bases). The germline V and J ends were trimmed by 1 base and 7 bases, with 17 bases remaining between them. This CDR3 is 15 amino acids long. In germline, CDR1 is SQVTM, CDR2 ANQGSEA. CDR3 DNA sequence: TGCAGCGTTGAAGGTGGAACGGGAGTTATGAATGAGCAGTTCTTC. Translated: CSVEGGTGVMNEQFF.

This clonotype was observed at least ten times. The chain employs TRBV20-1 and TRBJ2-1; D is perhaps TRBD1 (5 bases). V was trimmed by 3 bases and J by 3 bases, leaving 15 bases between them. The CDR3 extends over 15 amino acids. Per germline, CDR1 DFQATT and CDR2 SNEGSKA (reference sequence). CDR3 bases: TGCAGTGCTAGCGACAGTTTATCGGACTACAATGAGCAGTTCTTC. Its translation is CSASDSLSDYNEQFF.

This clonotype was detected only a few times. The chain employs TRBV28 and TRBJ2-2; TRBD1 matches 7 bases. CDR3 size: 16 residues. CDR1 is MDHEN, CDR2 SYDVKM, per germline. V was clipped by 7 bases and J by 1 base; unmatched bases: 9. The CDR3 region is CASTRSTGMNTGELFF. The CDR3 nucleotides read TGTGCCAGCACCCGATCGACAGGGATGAACACCGGGGAGCTGTTTTTT.

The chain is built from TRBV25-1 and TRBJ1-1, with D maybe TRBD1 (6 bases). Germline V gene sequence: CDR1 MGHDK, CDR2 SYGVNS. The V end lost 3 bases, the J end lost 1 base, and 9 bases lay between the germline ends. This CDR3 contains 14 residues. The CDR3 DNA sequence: TGTGCCAGCAGTGAGACAGGATGGAACACTGAAGCTTTCTTT. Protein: CASSETGWNTEAFF. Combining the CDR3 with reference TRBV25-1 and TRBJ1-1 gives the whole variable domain EADIYQTPRYLVIGTGKKITLECSQTMGHDKMYWYQQDPGMELHLIHYSYGVNSTEKGDLSSESTVSRIRTEHFPLTLESARPSHTSQYLCASSETGWNTEAFFGQGTRLTVV.

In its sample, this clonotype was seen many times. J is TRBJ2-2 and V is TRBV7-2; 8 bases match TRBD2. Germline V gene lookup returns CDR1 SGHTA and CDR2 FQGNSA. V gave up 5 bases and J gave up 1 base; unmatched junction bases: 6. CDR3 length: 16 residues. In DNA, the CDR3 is TGTGCCAGCAGCCTCAAGCGGGAGATGAACACCGGGGAGCTGTTTTTT. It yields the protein CASSLKREMNTGELFF.

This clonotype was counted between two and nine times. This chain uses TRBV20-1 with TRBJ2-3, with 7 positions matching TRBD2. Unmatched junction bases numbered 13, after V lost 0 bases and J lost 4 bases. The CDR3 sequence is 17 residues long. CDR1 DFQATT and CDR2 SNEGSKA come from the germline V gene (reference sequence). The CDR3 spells CSAREPGLHTLSDTQYF. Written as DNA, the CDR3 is TGCAGTGCTAGAGAACCGGGACTACATACTCTCTCAGATACGCAGTATTTT.

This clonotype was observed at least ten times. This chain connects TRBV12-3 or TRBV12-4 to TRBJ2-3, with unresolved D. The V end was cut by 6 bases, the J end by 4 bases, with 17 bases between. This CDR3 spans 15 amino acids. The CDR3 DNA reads TGTGCCAGCAGCCTACCGGGCCTGGGCGCAGATACGCAGTATTTT. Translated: CASSLPGLGADTQYF.

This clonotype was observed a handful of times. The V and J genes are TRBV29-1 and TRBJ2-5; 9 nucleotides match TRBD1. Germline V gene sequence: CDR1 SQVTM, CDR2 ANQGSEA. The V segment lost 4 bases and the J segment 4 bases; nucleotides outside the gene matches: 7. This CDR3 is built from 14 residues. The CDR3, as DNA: TGCAGCGTTGGGGGGACAGGGATAGGAGAGACCCAGTACTTC. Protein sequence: CSVGGTGIGETQYF. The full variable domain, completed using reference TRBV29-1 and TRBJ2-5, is SAVISQKPSRDICQRGTSLTIQCQVDSQVTMMFWYRQQPGQSLTLIATANQGSEATYESGFVIDKFPISRPNLTFSTLTVSNMSPEDSSIYLCSVGGTGIGETQYFGPGTRLLVL.

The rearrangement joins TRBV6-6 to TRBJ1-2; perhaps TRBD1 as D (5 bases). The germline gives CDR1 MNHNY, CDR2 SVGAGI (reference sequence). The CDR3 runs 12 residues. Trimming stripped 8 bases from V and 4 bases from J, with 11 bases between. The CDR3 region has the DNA TGTGCCAGCCAGAATACAGGCTATGGCTACACCTTC. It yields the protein CASQNTGYGYTF.

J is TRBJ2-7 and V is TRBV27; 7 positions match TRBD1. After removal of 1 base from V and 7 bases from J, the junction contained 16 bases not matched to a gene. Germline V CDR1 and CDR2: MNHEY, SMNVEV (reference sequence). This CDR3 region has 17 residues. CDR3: CASSLLVSGDRVGEQYF. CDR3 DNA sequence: TGTGCCAGCAGTTTATTGGTCTCGGGTGACAGGGTTGGTGAGCAGTACTTC.

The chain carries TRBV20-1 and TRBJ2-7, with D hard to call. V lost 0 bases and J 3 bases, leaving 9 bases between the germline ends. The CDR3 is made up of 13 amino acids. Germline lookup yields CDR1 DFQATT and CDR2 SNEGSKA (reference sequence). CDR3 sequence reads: CSAREPLNYEQYF. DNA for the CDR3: TGCAGTGCTAGAGAACCGCTCAACTACGAGCAGTACTTC.

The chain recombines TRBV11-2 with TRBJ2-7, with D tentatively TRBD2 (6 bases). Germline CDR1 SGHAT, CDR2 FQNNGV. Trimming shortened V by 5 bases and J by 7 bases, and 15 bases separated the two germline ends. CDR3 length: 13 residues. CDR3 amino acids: CASSPGTAGEQYF. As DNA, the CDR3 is TGTGCCAGCAGCCCCGGGACGGCGGGAGAGCAGTACTTC.

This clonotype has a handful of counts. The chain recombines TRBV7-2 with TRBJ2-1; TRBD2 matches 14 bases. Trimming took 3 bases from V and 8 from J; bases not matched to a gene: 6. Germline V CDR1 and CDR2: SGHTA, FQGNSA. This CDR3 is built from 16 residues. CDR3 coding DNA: TGTGCCAGCAGCTTGACTAGCGGGAGGGCGTGGGATGAGCAGTTCTTC. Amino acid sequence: CASSLTSGRAWDEQFF.